The entry that follows covers one TCR beta chain sequence. Random-hexamer reverse transcription was applied to roughly 0.5 to 1 ug RNA. One entry per CDR3 protein, called by TCRdb with MiXCR from the immunoSEQ multiplex PCR reads. The table has about 150,000 distinct CDR3 sequences, around 95% seen once. This sample was taken from a study of CD8 T cells in Susac syndrome. The multiple sclerosis control group consisted of treatment-naive patients whose relapsing-remitting disease, which was either stable or active, fulfilled revised McDonald criteria. This receptor was taken from a human donor with multiple sclerosis. Material for sequencing was CD8+ T cells from PBMCs.

CDR3 loop: CAWMGNTGELFF. As DNA, the CDR3 is TGTGCCTGGATGGGGAACACCGGGGAGCTGTTTTTT. The chain has TRBV30 and TRBJ2-2; D remains ambiguous. Per the germline V gene, CDR1 is GTSNPN and CDR2 is SVGIG (reference sequence). With 4 bases removed from V and 1 base from J, the gap between germline ends came to 4 bases. The CDR3 covers 12 residues.